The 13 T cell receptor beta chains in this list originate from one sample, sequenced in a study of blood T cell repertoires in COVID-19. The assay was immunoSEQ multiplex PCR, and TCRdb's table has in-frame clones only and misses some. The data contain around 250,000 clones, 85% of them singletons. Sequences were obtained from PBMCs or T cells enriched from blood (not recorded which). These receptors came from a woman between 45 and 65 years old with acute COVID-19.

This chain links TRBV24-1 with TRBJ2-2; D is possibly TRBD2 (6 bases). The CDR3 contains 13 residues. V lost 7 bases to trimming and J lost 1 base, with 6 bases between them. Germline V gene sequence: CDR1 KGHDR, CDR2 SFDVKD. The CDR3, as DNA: TGTGCCACCAGGCGGGGGAACACCGGGGAGCTGTTTTTT. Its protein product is CATRRGNTGELFF.

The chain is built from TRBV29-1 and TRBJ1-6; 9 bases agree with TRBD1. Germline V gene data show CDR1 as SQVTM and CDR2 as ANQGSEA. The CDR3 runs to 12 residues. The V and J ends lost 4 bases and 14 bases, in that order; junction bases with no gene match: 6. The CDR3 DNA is TGCAGCGTTGGGACAGGGGATTCGACCCTCCACTTT. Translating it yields CSVGTGDSTLHF.

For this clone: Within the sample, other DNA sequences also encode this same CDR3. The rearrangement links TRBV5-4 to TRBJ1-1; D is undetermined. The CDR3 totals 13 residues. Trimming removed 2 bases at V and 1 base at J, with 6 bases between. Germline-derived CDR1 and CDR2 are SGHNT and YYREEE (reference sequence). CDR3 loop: CASSFTGNTEAFF. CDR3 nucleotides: TGTGCCAGCAGCTTCACCGGGAACACTGAAGCTTTCTTT.

The CDR3 bases are TGTGCCAGCAGCGGACAGGGGGGAGTGACCCAGTACTTC. It translates to CASSGQGGVTQYF. The chain recombines TRBV2 with TRBJ2-5; 10 positions match TRBD1. This CDR3 comprises 13 residues. In germline, CDR1 is SNHLY, CDR2 FYNNEI. The V and J ends lost 6 bases and 7 bases, in that order; junction bases with no gene match: 5.

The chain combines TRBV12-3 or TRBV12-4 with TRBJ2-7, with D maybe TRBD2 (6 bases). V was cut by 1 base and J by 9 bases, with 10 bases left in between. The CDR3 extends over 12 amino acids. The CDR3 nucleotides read TGTGCCAGCAGTTTAGGGGGAGGAACGCAGTACTTC. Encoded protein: CASSLGGGTQYF.

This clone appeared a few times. The CDR3 DNA sequence: TGTGCCAGCAGCGTAGAGGGGCAGAGCACAGATACGCAGTATTTT. Protein sequence: CASSVEGQSTDTQYF. The chain has TRBV9 and TRBJ2-3; D might be TRBD1 (5 bases). Germline V lookup: CDR1 SGDLS, CDR2 YYNGEE. Deletions cut 0 bases from V and 0 bases from J, with 8 bases between. The CDR3 runs 15 residues.

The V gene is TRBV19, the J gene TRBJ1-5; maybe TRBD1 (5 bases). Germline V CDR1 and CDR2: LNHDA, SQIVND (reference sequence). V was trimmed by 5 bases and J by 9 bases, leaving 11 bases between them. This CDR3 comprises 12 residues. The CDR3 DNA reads TGTGCCAGTAGTGGACAAGTTGGGCCCCAGCATTTT. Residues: CASSGQVGPQHF.

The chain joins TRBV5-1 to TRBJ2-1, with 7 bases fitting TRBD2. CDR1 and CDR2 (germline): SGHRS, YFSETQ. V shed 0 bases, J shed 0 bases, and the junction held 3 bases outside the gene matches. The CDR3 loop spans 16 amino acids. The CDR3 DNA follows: TGCGCCAGCAGCTTGGGGGGCGGGAGCTCCTACAATGAGCAGTTCTTC. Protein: CASSLGGGSSYNEQFF.

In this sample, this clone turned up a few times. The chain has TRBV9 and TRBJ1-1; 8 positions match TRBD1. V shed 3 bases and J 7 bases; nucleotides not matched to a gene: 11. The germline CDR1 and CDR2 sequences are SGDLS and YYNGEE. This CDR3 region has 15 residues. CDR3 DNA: TGTGCCAGCAGCGACGACAGGGGTAGCCACGGTGAAGCTTTCTTT. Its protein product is CASSDDRGSHGEAFF.

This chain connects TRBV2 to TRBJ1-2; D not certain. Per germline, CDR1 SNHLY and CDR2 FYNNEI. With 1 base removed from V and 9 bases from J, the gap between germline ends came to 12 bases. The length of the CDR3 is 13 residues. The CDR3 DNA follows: TGTGCCAGCAGTGAAGGCAGACTAACTAGCTACACCTTC. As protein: CASSEGRLTSYTF.

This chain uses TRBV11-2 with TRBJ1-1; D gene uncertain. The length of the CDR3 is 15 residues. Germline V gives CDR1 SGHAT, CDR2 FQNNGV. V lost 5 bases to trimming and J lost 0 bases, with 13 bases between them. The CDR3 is CASSVAGQMNTEAFF. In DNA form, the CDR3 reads TGTGCCAGCAGCGTCGCGGGTCAGATGAACACTGAAGCTTTCTTT.

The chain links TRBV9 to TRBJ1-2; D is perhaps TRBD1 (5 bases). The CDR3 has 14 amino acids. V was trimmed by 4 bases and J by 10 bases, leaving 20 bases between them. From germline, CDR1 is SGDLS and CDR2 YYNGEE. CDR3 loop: CASSSLLGGSTYTF. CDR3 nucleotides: TGTGCCAGCAGCTCCCTCCTCGGGGGTAGCACCTACACCTTC.

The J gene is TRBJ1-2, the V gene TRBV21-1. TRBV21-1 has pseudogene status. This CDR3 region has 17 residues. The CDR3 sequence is CASSNKRGGDPNYGYTF. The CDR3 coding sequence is TGTGCCAGCAGCAATAAACGTGGAGGGGACCCTAACTATGGCTACACCTTC.